These T cell receptor beta chains were read from a single sample in a study of blood T cell repertoires in COVID-19. Measured with immunoSEQ multiplex PCR; TCRdb has only the in-frame clones, and not every one. The repertoire holds approximately 300,000 clones, with over 85% as singletons. Sequencing input: peripheral blood. All receptors derive from a woman between 25 and 40 years old with COVID-19, enrolled during active disease. Both conserved end residues are part of each CDR3. The D gene is left open where the match is weak. The size entry is marked missing in some rows and otherwise reads once, few, many or a size class.

D gene,V gene,clone size,J gene,CDR3 DNA,CDR3 protein
.,TRBV7-9,once,TRBJ1-2,TGTGCCAGCAGCTTAGTCCAGGGGAACTATGGCTACACCTTC,CASSLVQGNYGYTF
.,TRBV5-6,.,TRBJ1-2,TGTGCCAGCAGCTTGGGGGTGGTCAGGCCGTCCTACACCTTC,CASSLGVVRPSYTF
.,TRBV11-2,.,TRBJ1-3,TGTGCCAGCAGCTTAGTTACAGGGTCCATATATTTT,CASSLVTGSIYF
.,TRBV28,once,TRBJ1-3,TGTGCCAGCAGCTCCCCCGGGGGGCAGGGTCCTGGAAACACCATATATTTT,CASSSPGGQGPGNTIYF
TRBD1,TRBV6-1,.,TRBJ2-3,TGTGCCAGCAGTGGACAGGGGAATGGCCGTGGAGATACGCAGTATTTT,CASSGQGNGRGDTQYF
TRBD2,TRBV19,.,TRBJ2-3,TGTGCCAGTAGTATGGTAGCGGGGGGCTATACGCAGTATTTT,CASSMVAGGYTQYF
TRBD2,TRBV9,.,TRBJ2-1,TGTGCCAGCAGCCCCGGGACTAGCGGTTACAATGAGCAGTTCTTC,CASSPGTSGYNEQFF
.,TRBV10-2,once,TRBJ1-4,TGCGCCAGCAGTAGGCCAGGCGATGAAAAACTGTTTTTT,CASSRPGDEKLFF
TRBD1,TRBV7-9,.,TRBJ1-4,TGTGCCAGCAGCTCACAGGGGAGAACAGAAAAACTGTTTTTT,CASSSQGRTEKLFF
.,TRBV11-3,.,TRBJ2-1,TGTGCCAGCAGCTTAGGACGTGGGGGCGCTTACAATGAGCAGTTCTTC,CASSLGRGGAYNEQFF
.,TRBV2,.,TRBJ1-2,TGTGCCAGCAGTGACAGAACAGGGAACTATGGCTACACCTTC,CASSDRTGNYGYTF
TRBD1,TRBV6-5,.,TRBJ1-5,TGTGCCAGCAGTTTCACACAGGGGGGAAATCAGCCCCAGCATTTT,CASSFTQGGNQPQHF
.,TRBV3-1/TRBV3-2,.,TRBJ2-5,TGTGCCAGCAGCCAGCCTATTAGCCCCCCGATGGAGACCCAGTACTTC,CASSQPISPPMETQYF
.,TRBV13,.,TRBJ2-3,TGTGCCAGCAGCTTAGGTCCGAGTAGCACAGATACGCAGTATTTT,CASSLGPSSTDTQYF
TRBD2,TRBV7-2,once,TRBJ2-3,TGTGCCAGCAGCTTACTCTTGGGGACTAGCGGGAGCACAGATACGCAGTATTTT,CASSLLLGTSGSTDTQYF
.,TRBV7-2,once,TRBJ1-6,TGTGCCAGCAGCTGGTCCAGGGTTAGAAATTCACCCCTCCACTTT,CASSWSRVRNSPLHF
.,TRBV7-8,.,TRBJ1-2,TGTGCCAGCACCTCAGGTTACCTCCGCCTCCCCGAAGGCTACACCTTC,CASTSGYLRLPEGYTF
.,TRBV6-1,.,TRBJ2-3,TGTGCCAGCACCCCATCAGGCTCTAGCACAGATACGCAGTATTTT,CASTPSGSSTDTQYF
TRBD1,TRBV7-9,.,TRBJ1-1,TGTGCCAGCACCCCTTCGGGACAGGGGGCCGTGGCTGAAGCTTTCTTT,CASTPSGQGAVAEAFF
TRBD1,TRBV6-1,.,TRBJ1-1,TGTGCCAGCAGTGCCTGGGACAGGGATAACCCGATGAACACTGAAGCTTTCTTT,CASSAWDRDNPMNTEAFF
.,TRBV24-1,once,TRBJ2-3,TGTGCCACCAGTGCTCCCCGGGACACCGGGACAGATACGCAGTATTTT,CATSAPRDTGTDTQYF
.,TRBV6-5,many,TRBJ1-1,TGTGCCAGCAGTTCACTGACAGTTAACACTGAAGCTTTCTTT,CASSSLTVNTEAFF
TRBD1,TRBV7-6,.,TRBJ1-1,TGTGCCAGCAGCGCCGGGACAGGGAACACTGAAGCTTTCTTT,CASSAGTGNTEAFF
TRBD1,TRBV3-1/TRBV3-2,.,TRBJ1-4,TGTGCCAGCAGCCACCAGACAGGGATAAATGAAAAACTGTTTTTT,CASSHQTGINEKLFF
TRBD1,TRBV28,.,TRBJ2-2,TGTGCCAGCAGTATTCCGGGACAGGGGGCCGGCGGGGAGCTGTTTTTT,CASSIPGQGAGGELFF
.,TRBV5-1,.,TRBJ2-5,TGCGCCAGCAGCTTTAACAGCGGGCCTCAAGAGACCCAGTACTTC,CASSFNSGPQETQYF
.,TRBV9,.,TRBJ2-7,TGTGCCAGCAGCGGGGCCCCGGGTGGGGCCGAGCAGTACTTC,CASSGAPGGAEQYF
TRBD1,TRBV9,.,TRBJ1-2,TGTGCCAGCAGTCATACCGGGACAGATATTACTAACTATGGCTACACCTTC,CASSHTGTDITNYGYTF
.,TRBV18,.,TRBJ1-2,TGTGCCAGCTCACCAGAGTGGGCGTTAGGCTATGGCTACACCTTC,CASSPEWALGYGYTF
TRBD2,TRBV28,once,TRBJ2-1,TGTGCCAGCAACGAATTTAGCGGGGGTTCCTACAATGAGCAGTTCTTC,CASNEFSGGSYNEQFF
.,TRBV5-1,.,TRBJ1-1,TGCGCCAGCAGCTTGGTGTCAGTGAACACTGAAGCTTTCTTT,CASSLVSVNTEAFF
TRBD1,TRBV18,few,TRBJ1-1,TGTGCCAGCTCACCAGAGACAGGGATGAACACTGAAGCTTTCTTT,CASSPETGMNTEAFF
.,TRBV24-1,.,TRBJ2-1,TGTGCCACCAGTGATTTGAAGGCCGCCCCCACACGGGATGAGCAGTTCTTC,CATSDLKAAPTRDEQFF
.,TRBV3-1/TRBV3-2,.,TRBJ2-5,TGTGCCAGCAGCCGCAAGACTTGGTACCAAGAGACCCAGTACTTC,CASSRKTWYQETQYF
.,TRBV7-9,.,TRBJ1-1,TGTGCCAGCAGGAGCCAGGGCAACACTGAAGCTTTCTTT,CASRSQGNTEAFF
TRBD1,TRBV19,.,TRBJ2-3,TGTGCCAGTAGTATAGTGGTACAGGGGGCAGGAGATACGCAGTATTTT,CASSIVVQGAGDTQYF
.,TRBV2,.,TRBJ1-2,TGTGCCAGCAGTGAAGATTGGCAGGTCAACTATGGCTACACCTTC,CASSEDWQVNYGYTF
.,TRBV4-2,.,TRBJ1-2,TGTGCCAGCAGCCAAGATTACCGAGCCTATGGCTACACCTTC,CASSQDYRAYGYTF
TRBD1,TRBV5-6,.,TRBJ1-3,TGTGCCAGCAGCCCCGACAGGGGAAGCTCTGGAAACACCATATATTTT,CASSPDRGSSGNTIYF
TRBD2,TRBV29-1,.,TRBJ2-3,TGCAGCGTTGCAGCGGGACTAGCGGGGGGCACAGATACGCAGTATTTT,CSVAAGLAGGTDTQYF
TRBD1,TRBV2,once,TRBJ1-2,TGTGCCAGCAGCGACGGACAGGGTCCTCCCGGCTACACCTTC,CASSDGQGPPGYTF
TRBD2,TRBV18,.,TRBJ2-1,TGTGCCAGCTCACGGGCGGTAGCGGGGGCTTCGGGAAGCAATGAGCAGTTCTTC,CASSRAVAGASGSNEQFF
.,TRBV27,.,TRBJ1-5,TGTGCCAGCAGTTTATTCTGGGGCGCGGGCAATCAGCCCCAGCATTTT,CASSLFWGAGNQPQHF
TRBD1,TRBV10-3,.,TRBJ1-2,TGTGCCATCAGTGGGAACCGGGACAGGGTAAGTAACTATGGCTACACCTTC,CAISGNRDRVSNYGYTF
TRBD2,TRBV15,.,TRBJ2-3,TGTGCCACCAGCAGAGGGGGGCGGGGACAGAGCCTAGCGGGGAGAGATACGCAGTATTTT,CATSRGGRGQSLAGRDTQYF
TRBD1,TRBV5-1,.,TRBJ1-2,TGCGCCAGCAGCCCTGACAGGGGGCGAAGTGGCTACACCTTC,CASSPDRGRSGYTF
.,TRBV29-1,.,TRBJ1-1,TGCAGCGTTGAAGATACAGGTGCCACTGAAGCTTTCTTT,CSVEDTGATEAFF
TRBD1,TRBV5-1,.,TRBJ1-1,TGCGCCAGCAGCCCCAGGGGGGTTACTGAAGCTTTCTTT,CASSPRGVTEAFF
.,TRBV4-3,.,TRBJ1-2,TGCGCCAGCAGCCCTGAGAAGTCCGAGTATGGCTACACCTTC,CASSPEKSEYGYTF
TRBD1,TRBV2,.,TRBJ2-6,TGTGCCAGCAGCTTACAGGGGTTGATCTCTGGGGCCAACGTCCTGACTTTC,CASSLQGLISGANVLTF
TRBD1,TRBV5-1,.,TRBJ1-2,TGCGCCAGCAGCGCAACGGACAGGGGACCTAACTATGGCTACACCTTC,CASSATDRGPNYGYTF
.,TRBV29-1,once,TRBJ2-5,TGCAGCGTTGAAGGGACAGACTACCAAGAGACCCAGTACTTC,CSVEGTDYQETQYF
.,TRBV27,.,TRBJ1-2,TGTGCCAGCACTAAAGTCCATGAGGGTGTGGGAATCAATGGCTACACCTTC,CASTKVHEGVGINGYTF
.,TRBV6-2/TRBV6-3,.,TRBJ2-1,TGTGCCAGCAGTTACCTCGCGGGTTATTACAATGAGCAGTTCTTC,CASSYLAGYYNEQFF
.,TRBV12-3/TRBV12-4,.,TRBJ1-5,TGTGCCAGCACCCGGGACTTCAATCAGCCCCAGCATTTT,CASTRDFNQPQHF
.,TRBV6-5,once,TRBJ1-1,TGTGCCAGCAGTTACTCGTTTCAGGGTATCACTGAAGCTTTCTTT,CASSYSFQGITEAFF